The 7 T cell receptor beta chains listed next were all sequenced from one sample in a study of blood T cell repertoires in COVID-19. Clones were read by immunoSEQ multiplex PCR, and TCRdb kept only the in-frame ones, dropping some. The table records hundreds of thousands of clones, approximately 90% of them present only once. The sequenced material came from peripheral blood. These receptors originate from a woman in her twenties or thirties with active or convalescent COVID-19.

This sequence joins TRBV7-8 and TRBJ2-4; D gene uncertain. The CDR3 runs to 15 residues. The germline V gene encodes CDR1 SGHVS and CDR2 FQNEAQ. Trimming removed 2 bases at V and 3 bases at J, with 11 bases between. The CDR3: CASSLRVGNKNIQYF. DNA for the CDR3: TGTGCCAGCAGCTTACGCGTGGGCAACAAAAACATTCAGTACTTC.

The chain employs TRBV6-6 and TRBJ2-5, with 7 bases aligning to TRBD1. Germline CDR1 MNHNY, CDR2 SVGAGI (reference sequence). This CDR3 has 17 amino acids. J lost 1 base, V lost 5 bases, and 13 bases had no gene match. CDR3 nucleotides: TGTGCCAGCAGTCCCCTGGACAGGCTTGATCTCCAAGAGACCCAGTACTTC. The encoded protein is CASSPLDRLDLQETQYF.

The chain uses TRBV15 and TRBJ1-4, with 7 bases fitting TRBD1. After removal of 5 bases from V and 4 bases from J, the junction contained 13 bases not matched to a gene. Germline CDR1 reads LNHNV; CDR2 reads YYDKDF (reference sequence). The CDR3 loop spans 17 amino acids. The CDR3 region is CATSGIHLGQVNEKLFF. The DNA of the CDR3 is TGTGCCACCAGCGGAATCCACCTAGGACAGGTTAATGAAAAACTGTTTTTT. The full variable domain, rest sourced from reference TRBV15 and TRBJ1-4, is DAMVIQNPRYQVTQFGKPVTLSCSQTLNHNVMYWYQQKSSQAPKLLFHYYDKDFNNEADTPDNFQSRRPNTSFCFLDIRSPGLGDTAMYLCATSGIHLGQVNEKLFFGSGTQLSVL.

This clone was detected once. This chain connects TRBV19 to TRBJ1-2; the D is unclear. The ends were cut back, 3 bases at V and 0 bases at J, with 2 bases in the middle. CDR1 and CDR2 from the germline V gene are LNHDA and SQIVND (reference sequence). The CDR3 covers 12 residues. In nucleotides, the CDR3 is TGTGCCAGTAGTATTACTAACTATGGCTACACCTTC. Its protein product is CASSITNYGYTF.

The chain is built from TRBV5-6 and TRBJ2-2, with TRBD2 matching over 7 bases. CDR1 is SGHDT, CDR2 YYEEEE, per germline. After removal of 6 bases from V and 7 bases from J, the junction contained 3 bases not matched to a gene. The CDR3 contains 12 residues. CDR3 coding DNA: TGTGCCAGCAACGGGGGGATCGGGGAGCTGTTTTTT. This codes for CASNGGIGELFF.

This chain links TRBV6-5 with TRBJ1-2, with 7 bases fitting TRBD1. Trimming cost V 8 bases and J 6 bases; bases outside gene matches: 9. Germline-derived CDR1 and CDR2 are MNHEY and SVGAGI. This CDR3 spans 13 amino acids. CDR3 loop: CASVEGGRDGYTF. CDR3 sequence (DNA): TGTGCCAGCGTGGAAGGGGGCAGGGATGGCTACACCTTC.

The chain employs TRBV29-1 and TRBJ2-1, with TRBD2 identical over 8 bases. The CDR3 is made up of 13 amino acids. CDR1 is SQVTM and CDR2 is ANQGSEA in the germline V gene. V dropped 4 bases and J dropped 5; count of bases not matched to a gene: 4. CDR3 amino acids: CSVVTSGNNEQFF. CDR3 sequence (DNA): TGCAGCGTTGTAACTAGCGGAAACAATGAGCAGTTCTTC.